Following are 10 T cell receptor beta chains from one sample sequenced in a study of T cell responses to AZD1222 COVID-19 vaccine (dated by TCRdb to the early 2020s). The label giving this sample's time point can be read as: baseline before first vaccination. Library creation used the immunoSEQ multiplex PCR assay. What TCRdb holds here is the immuneACCESS table cut down to in-frame rearrangements. Part of the clones is not present; checked against another copy, under half of the missing clones reflect an unresolved V gene, and the others are unexplained. This sample comprises about 100,000 clones, about 88% of them detected only once. The ten largest account for under 2% of the sample. The sample in question was peripheral blood, obtained on day 0 of AZD1222 vaccination. These receptors were collected from an adult in good health.

The chain joins TRBV4-1 to TRBJ2-7; D is ambiguous. Germline V CDR1 and CDR2: MGHRA, YSYEKL. This CDR3 region has 15 residues. V was clipped by 1 base and J by 0 bases, with 10 bases between them. The CDR3 DNA reads as TGCGCCAGCAGCCAAGGGGGAACGTACTCCTACGAGCAGTACTTC. Encoded protein: CASSQGGTYSYEQYF.

The chain couples TRBV7-2 to TRBJ2-7, with a tentative D call TRBD1 (8 bases). Germline CDR1 SGHTA, CDR2 FQGNSA. This CDR3 has 14 amino acids. V shed 1 base and J shed 6 bases, with 13 bases lying between them. The CDR3 DNA follows: TGTGCCAGCAGCTTAGACAGGGGGGGAGGCGAGCAGTACTTC. It yields the protein CASSLDRGGGEQYF.

The chain is built from TRBV5-5 and TRBJ1-4; maybe TRBD1 (6 bases). Germline V lookup: CDR1 SGHKS, CDR2 YYEKEE (reference sequence). Trimming took off 4 bases at V and 4 bases at J, with 17 bases between the two ends. This CDR3 spans 16 amino acids. The CDR3 loop reads CASSQLSWGLNEKLFF. DNA of the CDR3: TGTGCCAGCAGCCAGTTGTCATGGGGGCTTAATGAAAAACTGTTTTTT.

The V call is TRBV6-6, the J call TRBJ2-7, with 12 bases identical to TRBD2. Germline loops: CDR1 MNHNY, CDR2 SVGAGI (reference sequence). The J segment lost 6 bases and the V segment lost 5 bases, leaving 20 bases of the junction unmatched. This CDR3 is built from 19 residues. The CDR3 spells CASSRLAGAVRGPLGEQYF. The CDR3 DNA reads TGTGCCAGCAGTCGACTAGCGGGAGCCGTACGGGGTCCGTTGGGCGAGCAGTACTTC.

V usage is TRBV7-8 and J usage is TRBJ2-7; 8 bases are a match to TRBD2. V lost 4 bases to trimming and J lost 1 base; unmatched junction nucleotides: 9. This CDR3 comprises 16 residues. Germline V gene sequence: CDR1 SGHVS, CDR2 FQNEAQ. CDR3 in DNA: TGTGCCAGCAGCTCGCATAGCGGGATAAGATCCTACGAGCAGTACTTC. Translation gives CASSSHSGIRSYEQYF.

The genes are TRBV11-3 and TRBJ2-7, with 13 bases identical to TRBD2. V lost 1 base, J lost 8 bases, and 11 bases stayed unmatched. The germline V gene encodes CDR1 SGHNT and CDR2 YENEEA. The CDR3 covers 17 residues. CDR3: CASSLGRTSGSIMKQYF. DNA of the CDR3: TGTGCCAGCAGCTTAGGGAGGACTAGCGGGAGTATCATGAAGCAGTACTTC.

The chain recombines TRBV18 with TRBJ1-5; 9 bases are shared with TRBD1. J gave up 1 base and V 1 base, and 8 bases lay outside the gene matches. The CDR3 contains 18 residues. Germline assignment: CDR1 KGHSH and CDR2 LQKENI. CDR3 sequence reads: CASSPRGQGFGSNQPQHF. The CDR3 DNA reads TGTGCCAGCTCACCACGGGGACAGGGTTTTGGGAGCAATCAGCCCCAGCATTTT.

This rearrangement joins TRBV2 to TRBJ2-7; 13 bases are a match to TRBD2. Trimming took 4 bases from V and 5 from J; bases not matched to a gene: 29. The CDR3 has 23 amino acids. Germline assignment: CDR1 SNHLY and CDR2 FYNNEI. The CDR3 is CASSAPGLSSTHWTSGSFDEQYF. The DNA for the CDR3 is TGTGCCAGCAGTGCCCCCGGCCTTAGCTCGACACATTGGACTAGCGGGAGCTTTGACGAGCAGTACTTC.

This clone was observed a single time. The chain couples TRBV7-3 to TRBJ1-1, with 7 bases that match TRBD1. Germline CDR1 is SGHTA and CDR2 is FQGTGA. The trim removed 5 bases at V and 6 bases at J, leaving 9 bases unmatched. The CDR3 is made up of 14 amino acids. The DNA of the CDR3 is TGTGCCAGCAGCCCCAGGGGGGGGGCCGCTGAAGCTTTCTTT. Translated: CASSPRGGAAEAFF. The complete variable domain, with remaining parts taken from reference TRBV7-3 and TRBJ1-1, reads GAGVSQTPSNKVTEKGKYVELRCDPISGHTALYWYRQSLGQGPEFLIYFQGTGAADDSGLPNDRFFAVRPEGSVSTLKIQRTERGDSAVYLCASSPRGGAAEAFFGQGTRLTVV.

The chain combines TRBV10-2 with TRBJ1-1; D call uncertain. Per the germline V gene, CDR1 is WSHSY and CDR2 is SAAADI. Trimming took 8 bases from V and 3 from J, leaving 13 bases between them. This CDR3 spans 13 amino acids. CDR3 nucleotides: TGCGCCAGCCGGAATAAAAGGGACACTGAAGCTTTCTTT. This translates into CASRNKRDTEAFF.